This TCR beta chain was captured by sequencing in a study of blood T cell repertoires in COVID-19. Germline lookup yields CDR1 LNHDA and CDR2 SQIVND (reference sequence). Trimming took off 8 bases at V and 6 bases at J, with 21 bases between the two ends. There are 15 residues in the CDR3. Profiling relied on immunoSEQ multiplex PCR, and the TCRdb table lists in-frame clones only, not all of them. Of 70,000 to 75,000 clones listed, 70% to 85% are singletons. Sequenced material: peripheral blood. This rearrangement joins TRBV19 to TRBJ2-3, with D perhaps matching TRBD2 (6 bases). The TCR originated in an older woman with acute or convalescent COVID-19. CDR3 sequence reads: CASATNPGVPDTQYF. The CDR3 bases are TGTGCCAGTGCGACTAACCCGGGGGTCCCGGATACGCAGTATTTT.